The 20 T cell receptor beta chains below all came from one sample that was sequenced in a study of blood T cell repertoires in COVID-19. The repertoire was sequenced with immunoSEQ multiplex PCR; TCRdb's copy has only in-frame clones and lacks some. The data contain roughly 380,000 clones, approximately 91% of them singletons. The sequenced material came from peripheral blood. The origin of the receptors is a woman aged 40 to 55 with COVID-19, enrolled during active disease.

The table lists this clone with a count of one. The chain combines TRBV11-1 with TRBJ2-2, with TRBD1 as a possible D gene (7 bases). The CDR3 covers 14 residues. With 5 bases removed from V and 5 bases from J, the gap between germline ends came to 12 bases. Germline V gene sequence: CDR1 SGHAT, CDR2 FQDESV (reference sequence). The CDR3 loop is CASSPPGGTGELFF. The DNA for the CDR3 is TGTGCCAGCAGCCCCCCAGGGGGGACCGGGGAGCTGTTTTTT.

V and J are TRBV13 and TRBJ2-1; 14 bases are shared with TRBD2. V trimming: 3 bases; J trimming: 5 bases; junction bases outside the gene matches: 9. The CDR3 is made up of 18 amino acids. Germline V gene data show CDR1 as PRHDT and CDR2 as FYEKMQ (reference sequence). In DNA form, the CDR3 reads TGTGCCAGCAGCTTGGGACTAGCGGGGGTCCACTACAACAATGAGCAGTTCTTC. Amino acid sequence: CASSLGLAGVHYNNEQFF.

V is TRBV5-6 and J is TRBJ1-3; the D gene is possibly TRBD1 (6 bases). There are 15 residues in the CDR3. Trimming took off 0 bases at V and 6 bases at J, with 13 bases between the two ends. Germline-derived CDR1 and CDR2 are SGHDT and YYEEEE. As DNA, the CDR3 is TGTGCCAGCAGCTTGGGACAGGTGGGCCAAAACACCATATATTTT. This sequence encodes CASSLGQVGQNTIYF.

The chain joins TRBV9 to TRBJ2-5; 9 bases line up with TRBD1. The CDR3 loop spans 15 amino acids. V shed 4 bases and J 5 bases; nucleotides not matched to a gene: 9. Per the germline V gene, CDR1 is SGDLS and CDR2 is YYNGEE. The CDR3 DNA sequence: TGTGCCAGCAGCCCGAGGGGGGACAGGGAGGAGACCCAGTACTTC. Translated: CASSPRGDREETQYF.

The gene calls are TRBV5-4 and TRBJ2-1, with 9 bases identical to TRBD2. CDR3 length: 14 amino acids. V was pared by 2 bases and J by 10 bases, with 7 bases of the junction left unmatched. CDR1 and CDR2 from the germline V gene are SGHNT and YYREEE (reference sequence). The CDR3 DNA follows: TGTGCCAGCAGCTTCGCGGGAGGGCCATTGGAGCAGTTCTTC. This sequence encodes CASSFAGGPLEQFF.

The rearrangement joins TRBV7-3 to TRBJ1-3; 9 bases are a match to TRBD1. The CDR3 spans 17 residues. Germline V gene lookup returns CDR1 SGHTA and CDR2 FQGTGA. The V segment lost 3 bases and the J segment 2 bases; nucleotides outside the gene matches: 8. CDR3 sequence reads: CASSFGTGGDAGNTIYF. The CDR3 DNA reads TGTGCCAGCAGCTTCGGAACAGGGGGCGACGCTGGAAACACCATATATTTT.

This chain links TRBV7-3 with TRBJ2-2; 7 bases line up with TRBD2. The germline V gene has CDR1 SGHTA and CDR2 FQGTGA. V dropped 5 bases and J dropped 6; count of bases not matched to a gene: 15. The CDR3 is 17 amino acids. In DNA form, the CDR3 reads TGTGCCAGCAGCCCCAAGGTAGCGGGCCTGGGGGCCGGGGAGCTGTTTTTT. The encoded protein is CASSPKVAGLGAGELFF. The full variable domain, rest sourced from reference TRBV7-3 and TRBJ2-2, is GAGVSQTPSNKVTEKGKYVELRCDPISGHTALYWYRQSLGQGPEFLIYFQGTGAADDSGLPNDRFFAVRPEGSVSTLKIQRTERGDSAVYLCASSPKVAGLGAGELFFGEGSRLTVL.

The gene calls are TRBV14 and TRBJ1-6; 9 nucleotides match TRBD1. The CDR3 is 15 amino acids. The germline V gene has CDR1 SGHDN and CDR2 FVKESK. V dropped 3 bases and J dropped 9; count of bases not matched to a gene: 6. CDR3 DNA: TGTGCCAGCAGCCAGAACAGGGGGCTCAGTTCACCCCTCCACTTT. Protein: CASSQNRGLSSPLHF.

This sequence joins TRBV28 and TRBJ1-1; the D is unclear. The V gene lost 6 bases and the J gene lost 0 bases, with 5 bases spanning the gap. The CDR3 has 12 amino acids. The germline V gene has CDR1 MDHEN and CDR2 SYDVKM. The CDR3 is CASSQMNTEAFF. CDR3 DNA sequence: TGTGCCAGCAGCCAAATGAACACTGAAGCTTTCTTT.

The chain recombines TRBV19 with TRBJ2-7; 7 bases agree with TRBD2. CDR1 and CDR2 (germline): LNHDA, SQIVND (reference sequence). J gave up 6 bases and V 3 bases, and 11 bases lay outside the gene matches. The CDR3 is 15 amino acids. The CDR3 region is CASSILAGAGGEQYF. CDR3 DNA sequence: TGTGCCAGTAGTATCCTGGCGGGAGCCGGGGGCGAGCAGTACTTC.

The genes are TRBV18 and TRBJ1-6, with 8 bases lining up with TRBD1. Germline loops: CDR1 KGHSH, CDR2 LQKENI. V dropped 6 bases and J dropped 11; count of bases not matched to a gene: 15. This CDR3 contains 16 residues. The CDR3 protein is CASSLGQGGIIAPLHF. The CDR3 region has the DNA TGTGCCAGCTCCCTTGGACAGGGAGGGATAATTGCACCCCTCCACTTT. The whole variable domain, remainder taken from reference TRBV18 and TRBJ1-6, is NAGVMQNPRHLVRRRGQEARLRCSPMKGHSHVYWYRQLPEEGLKFMVYLQKENIIDESGMPKERFSAEFPKEGPSILRIQQVVRGDSAAYFCASSLGQGGIIAPLHFGNGTRLTVT.

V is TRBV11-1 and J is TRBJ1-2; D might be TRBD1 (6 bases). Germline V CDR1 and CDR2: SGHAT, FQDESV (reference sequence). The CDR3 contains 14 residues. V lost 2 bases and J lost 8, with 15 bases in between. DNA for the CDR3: TGTGCCAGCAGCTTAAAAGGGGGAACGGGAGGCTACACCTTC. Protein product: CASSLKGGTGGYTF.

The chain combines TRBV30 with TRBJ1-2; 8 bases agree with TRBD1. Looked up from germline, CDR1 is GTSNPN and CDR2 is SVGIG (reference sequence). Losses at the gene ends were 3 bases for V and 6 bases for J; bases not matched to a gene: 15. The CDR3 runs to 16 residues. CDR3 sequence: CAWRIYLGGRGHGYTF. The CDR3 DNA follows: TGTGCCTGGAGAATCTATTTGGGGGGCAGGGGGCATGGCTACACCTTC.

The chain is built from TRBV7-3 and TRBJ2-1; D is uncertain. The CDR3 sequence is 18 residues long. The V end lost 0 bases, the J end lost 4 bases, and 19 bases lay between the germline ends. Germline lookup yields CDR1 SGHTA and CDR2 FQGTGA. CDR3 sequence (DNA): TGTGCCAGCAGCTTAACGGCCTTGACAAGCCTTCCTTACAATGAGCAGTTCTTC. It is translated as CASSLTALTSLPYNEQFF. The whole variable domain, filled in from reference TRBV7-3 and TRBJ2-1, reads GAGVSQTPSNKVTEKGKYVELRCDPISGHTALYWYRQSLGQGPEFLIYFQGTGAADDSGLPNDRFFAVRPEGSVSTLKIQRTERGDSAVYLCASSLTALTSLPYNEQFFGPGTRLTVL.

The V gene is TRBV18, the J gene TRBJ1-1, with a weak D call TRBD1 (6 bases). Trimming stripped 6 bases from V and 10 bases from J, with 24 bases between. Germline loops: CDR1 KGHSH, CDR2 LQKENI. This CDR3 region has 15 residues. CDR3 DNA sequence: TGTGCCAGCTCTCCCCCAAACTTTCAACAGGGCGCAGCTTTCTTT. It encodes CASSPPNFQQGAAFF.

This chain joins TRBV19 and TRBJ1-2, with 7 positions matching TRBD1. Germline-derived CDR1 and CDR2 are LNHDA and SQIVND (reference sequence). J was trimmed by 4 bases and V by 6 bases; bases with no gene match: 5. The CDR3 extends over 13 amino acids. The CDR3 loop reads CASRVGQSYGYTF. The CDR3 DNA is TGTGCCAGTAGGGTGGGACAGTCCTATGGCTACACCTTC. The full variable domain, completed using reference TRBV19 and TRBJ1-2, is DGGITQSPKYLFRKEGQNVTLSCEQNLNHDAMYWYRQDPGQGLRLIYYSQIVNDFQKGDIAEGYSVSREKKESFPLTVTSAQKNPTAFYLCASRVGQSYGYTFGSGTRLTVV.

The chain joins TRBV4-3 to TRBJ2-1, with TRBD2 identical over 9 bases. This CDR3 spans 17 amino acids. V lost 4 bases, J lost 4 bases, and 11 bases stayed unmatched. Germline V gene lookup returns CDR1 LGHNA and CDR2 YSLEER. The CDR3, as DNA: TGCGCCAGCAGCCCTAGGAGTGGCGGGGGGGATTACAATGAGCAGTTCTTC. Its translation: CASSPRSGGGDYNEQFF.

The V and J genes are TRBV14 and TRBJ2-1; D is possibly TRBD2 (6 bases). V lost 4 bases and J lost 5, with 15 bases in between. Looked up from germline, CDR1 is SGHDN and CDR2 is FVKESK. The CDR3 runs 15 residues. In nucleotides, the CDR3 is TGTGCCAGCAGCCCCCGGCCCGGGACTCACAATGAGCAGTTCTTC. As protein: CASSPRPGTHNEQFF.

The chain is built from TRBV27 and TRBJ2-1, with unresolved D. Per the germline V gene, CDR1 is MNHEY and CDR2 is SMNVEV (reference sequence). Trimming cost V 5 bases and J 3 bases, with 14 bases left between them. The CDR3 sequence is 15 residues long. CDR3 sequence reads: CASSDFRESYNEQFF. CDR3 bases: TGTGCCAGCAGTGACTTTAGAGAGAGCTACAATGAGCAGTTCTTC.

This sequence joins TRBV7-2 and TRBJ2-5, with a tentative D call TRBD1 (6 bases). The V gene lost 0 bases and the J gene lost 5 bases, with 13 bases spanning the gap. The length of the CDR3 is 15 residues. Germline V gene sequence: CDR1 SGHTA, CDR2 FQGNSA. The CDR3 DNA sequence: TGTGCCAGCAGCTTAGCGGGGACACCCTGGGAGACCCAGTACTTC. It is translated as CASSLAGTPWETQYF.